These 31 T cell receptor beta chains originate from one sample sequenced in a study of T cell responses to AZD1222 COVID-19 vaccine. Clones were read by immunoSEQ multiplex PCR, and TCRdb kept only the in-frame ones, dropping some. The table records some 140,000 clones, 93% of them present only once. This specimen consisted of peripheral blood, obtained on day 0 of AZD1222 vaccination. The receptors were gathered from an adult in good health.

The chain combines TRBV6-1 with TRBJ2-7; no reliable D call. The germline V gene has CDR1 MNHNS and CDR2 SASEGT. The CDR3 has 11 residues. Trimming cost V 3 bases and J 3 bases, with 3 bases left between them. The CDR3 protein is CASSDSYEQYF. The CDR3 nucleotides read TGTGCCAGCAGTGACAGCTACGAGCAGTACTTC.

V is TRBV14 and J is TRBJ1-2, with D perhaps matching TRBD1 (5 bases). The CDR3 spans 14 residues. V lost 1 base and J lost 4, with 10 bases in between. In germline, CDR1 is SGHDN, CDR2 FVKESK. DNA of the CDR3: TGTGCCAGCAGCCAAGGCAGGGCGAGCTATGGCTACACCTTC. This sequence encodes CASSQGRASYGYTF. The complete variable domain, with remaining parts taken from reference TRBV14 and TRBJ1-2, reads EAGVTQFPSHSVIEKGQTVTLRCDPISGHDNLYWYRRVMGKEIKFLLHFVKESKQDESGMPNNRFLAERTGGTYSTLKVQPAELEDSGVYFCASSQGRASYGYTFGSGTRLTVV.

This clone has only one observation. The chain carries TRBV28 and TRBJ1-2; no clear D. Trimming removed 8 bases at V and 4 bases at J, with 14 bases between. Germline values: CDR1 MDHEN, CDR2 SYDVKM. This CDR3 comprises 13 residues. In nucleotides, the CDR3 is TGTGCCAGCTCCACAACGGGAATCTATGGCTACACCTTC. This gives the protein CASSTTGIYGYTF.

The chain recombines TRBV27 with TRBJ1-5; no firm D call. CDR3 length: 15 residues. V was cut by 6 bases and J by 0 bases, with 12 bases left in between. The germline V gene has CDR1 MNHEY and CDR2 SMNVEV (reference sequence). The CDR3 DNA is TGTGCCAGCAGGTATGATGGAGTTAGCAATCAGCCCCAGCATTTT. Protein: CASRYDGVSNQPQHF.

The rearrangement links TRBV5-6 to TRBJ1-5, with D possibly TRBD1 on 5 matching bases. The germline V and J ends were trimmed by 0 bases and 1 base, with 17 bases remaining between them. This CDR3 spans 18 amino acids. Germline CDR1 is SGHDT and CDR2 is YYEEEE. DNA for the CDR3: TGTGCCAGCAGCTTGGGGAGAGGGGCAAGGAGAAGCAATCAGCCCCAGCATTTT. Translation gives CASSLGRGARRSNQPQHF.

CDR3 protein: CASSPWDRASDEQFF. DNA for the CDR3: TGTGCCAGCTCACCGTGGGATCGAGCAAGCGATGAGCAGTTCTTC. This chain connects TRBV18 to TRBJ2-1; D not certain. This CDR3 is 15 amino acids long. V lost 3 bases, J lost 8 bases, and 17 bases lay in between. The V gene's germline CDR1 is KGHSH and CDR2 LQKENI.

This chain uses TRBV6-5 with TRBJ1-5; the D gene is possibly TRBD1 (5 bases). Germline CDR1 MNHEY, CDR2 SVGAGI. V was cut by 6 bases and J by 9 bases, with 18 bases left in between. The CDR3 contains 14 residues. The CDR3 DNA reads TGTGCCAGCAGCCGGGGCAGTGGCCGGTGGCCCCAGCATTTT. It codes for CASSRGSGRWPQHF.

This clone appeared a single time. This sequence joins TRBV7-9 and TRBJ2-2, with D uncertain. Between the trimmed V and J ends, which lost 3 bases and 0 bases, there was a span of 5 bases. Per germline, CDR1 SEHNR and CDR2 FQNEAQ (reference sequence). The CDR3 is 14 amino acids. This CDR3 is CASSLYANTGELFF. The CDR3 nucleotides read TGTGCCAGCAGCTTGTACGCGAACACCGGGGAGCTGTTTTTT.

The chain uses TRBV5-1 and TRBJ1-1; D remains unclear. Germline V gene data show CDR1 as SGHRS and CDR2 as YFSETQ. The CDR3 length is 14 residues. V gave up 0 bases and J gave up 7 bases, with 13 bases separating them. The CDR3 bases are TGCGCCAGCAGCTTGGAACAGCAGCTAAGTGAAGCTTTCTTT. Translation: CASSLEQQLSEAFF.

This chain uses TRBV7-9 with TRBJ1-1; a possible D gene is TRBD1 (6 bases). CDR1 is SEHNR and CDR2 is FQNEAQ in the germline V gene (reference sequence). The CDR3 length is 15 residues. Trimming pared 1 base from V and 2 bases from J, leaving 11 bases between. The CDR3 coding sequence is TGTGCCAGCAGCTTAGATGGGGGGCTAAACACTGAAGCTTTCTTT. Protein product: CASSLDGGLNTEAFF.

The rearrangement uses TRBV30 and TRBJ1-2; D remains unclear. The CDR3 has 13 residues. CDR1 is GTSNPN and CDR2 is SVGIG in the germline V gene (reference sequence). V was trimmed by 0 bases and J by 8 bases, leaving 13 bases between them. CDR3 region: CAWSVGGYSGYTF. In DNA form, the CDR3 reads TGTGCCTGGAGTGTAGGAGGGTACTCAGGCTACACCTTC.

The CDR3 DNA reads as TGTGCCAGCAGTTTATGGGTTGGCTATGGCTACACCTTC. Amino acids: CASSLWVGYGYTF. This chain uses TRBV12-3 or TRBV12-4 with TRBJ1-2, with unresolved D. This CDR3 has 13 amino acids. Trimming cost V 2 bases and J 4 bases, with 8 bases left between them.

The chain couples TRBV7-9 to TRBJ2-1, with 10 bases fitting TRBD2. This CDR3 is built from 15 residues. V dropped 2 bases and J dropped 9; count of bases not matched to a gene: 7. The germline CDR1 and CDR2 sequences are SEHNR and FQNEAQ (reference sequence). The DNA of the CDR3 is TGTGCCAGCAGCTTACTGTCTAGCGGGAGTGTTGAGCAGTTCTTC. Its translation: CASSLLSSGSVEQFF.

This clone was seen only a few times. This chain uses TRBV11-2 with TRBJ1-1; 7 nucleotides align to TRBD1. This CDR3 comprises 16 residues. J was trimmed by 1 base and V by 5 bases; bases with no gene match: 10. CDR1 and CDR2 from the germline V gene are SGHAT and FQNNGV. The CDR3 bases are TGTGCCAGCAGCCCAGGACAGGCTACTCCGAACACTGAAGCTTTCTTT. It translates to CASSPGQATPNTEAFF.

V usage is TRBV4-1 and J usage is TRBJ2-5; D tentatively fits TRBD1 or TRBD2 (5 bases each). Germline V gene sequence: CDR1 MGHRA, CDR2 YSYEKL. There are 16 residues in the CDR3. The V end lost 4 bases, the J end lost 1 base, and 16 bases lay between the germline ends. CDR3 nucleotide sequence: TGCGCCAGCAGCCGGACCCCGGGACGACGCCAAGAGACCCAGTACTTC. It translates to CASSRTPGRRQETQYF.

The chain carries TRBV24-1 and TRBJ2-7; maybe TRBD1 (5 bases). The CDR3 loop spans 13 amino acids. Trimming left V 5 bases short and J 4 bases short, with 11 bases between. Germline lookup yields CDR1 KGHDR and CDR2 SFDVKD. CDR3 coding DNA: TGTGCCACCAGTGCCCCAGGGATTTACGAGCAGTACTTC. As protein: CATSAPGIYEQYF.

The CDR3 DNA reads TGCGCCAGCAGCCCGTTACAGGGGATCCCTGAAGCTTTCTTT. This translates into CASSPLQGIPEAFF. The V and J genes are TRBV5-1 and TRBJ1-1; TRBD1 matches at 7 bases. The CDR3 has 14 residues. With V trimmed by 4 bases and J by 6 bases, 9 bases remained unmatched. Per germline, CDR1 SGHRS and CDR2 YFSETQ.

V and J are TRBV6-6 and TRBJ2-7; 8 bases are a match to TRBD1. Per the germline V gene, CDR1 is MNHNY and CDR2 is SVGAGI (reference sequence). J gave up 2 bases and V 6 bases, and 6 bases lay outside the gene matches. The CDR3 is 14 residues long. CDR3 bases: TGTGCCAGCAGCATTCGACAGGGGACCTACGAGCAGTACTTC. It encodes CASSIRQGTYEQYF.

The chain uses TRBV19 and TRBJ1-2; TRBD1 agrees at 8 bases. The trim removed 7 bases at V and 4 bases at J, leaving 8 bases unmatched. Germline V gene sequence: CDR1 LNHDA, CDR2 SQIVND (reference sequence). The CDR3 length is 14 residues. CDR3 protein: CASTQTGEGYGYTF. CDR3 in DNA: TGTGCCAGTACTCAGACAGGGGAAGGCTATGGCTACACCTTC. Variable domain in full (rest from reference TRBV19 and TRBJ1-2): DGGITQSPKYLFRKEGQNVTLSCEQNLNHDAMYWYRQDPGQGLRLIYYSQIVNDFQKGDIAEGYSVSREKKESFPLTVTSAQKNPTAFYLCASTQTGEGYGYTFGSGTRLTVV.

The V gene is TRBV19, the J gene TRBJ2-6, with D hard to call. From germline, CDR1 is LNHDA and CDR2 SQIVND (reference sequence). Trimming left V 3 bases short and J 0 bases short, with 9 bases between. This CDR3 comprises 16 residues. The CDR3, as DNA: TGTGCCAGTAGTATGATGGGGTACTCTGGGGCCAACGTCCTGACTTTC. Amino acid sequence: CASSMMGYSGANVLTF.

The rearrangement uses TRBV14 and TRBJ2-7; possible D gene TRBD2, 5 bases. Germline V CDR1 and CDR2: SGHDN, FVKESK. The CDR3 has 12 amino acids. Trimming shortened V by 1 base and J by 4 bases, and 5 bases separated the two germline ends. The CDR3 is CASSQAGYEQYF. The CDR3 nucleotides read TGTGCCAGCAGCCAAGCGGGGTACGAGCAGTACTTC.

This sequence joins TRBV7-9 and TRBJ2-7, with TRBD2 identical over 7 bases. CDR3 length: 15 amino acids. CDR1 is SEHNR and CDR2 is FQNEAQ in the germline V gene (reference sequence). V shed 1 base and J 3 bases; nucleotides not matched to a gene: 6. The CDR3 DNA reads as TGTGCCAGCAGCTTAGACGCTAGCGGCAGCTACGAGCAGTACTTC. As protein: CASSLDASGSYEQYF.

This chain uses TRBV5-1 with TRBJ1-4; 8 bases are a match to TRBD1. The CDR3 totals 16 residues. Per germline, CDR1 SGHRS and CDR2 YFSETQ. The trim removed 0 bases at V and 7 bases at J, leaving 8 bases unmatched. The chain's CDR3 is CASSLDGQGGREKLFF. CDR3 sequence (DNA): TGCGCCAGCAGCTTGGATGGACAGGGCGGCCGTGAAAAACTGTTTTTT.

This clone appeared a single time. The chain joins TRBV27 to TRBJ1-5; tentative D call: TRBD1 (5 bases). Germline loops: CDR1 MNHEY, CDR2 SMNVEV (reference sequence). V was pared by 0 bases and J by 7 bases, with 19 bases between. This CDR3 is 17 amino acids long. This CDR3 reads CASSLSPPTGGGQPQHF. For the CDR3, the DNA is TGTGCCAGCAGTTTATCCCCCCCCACGGGTGGGGGGCAGCCCCAGCATTTT.

The chain has TRBV5-1 and TRBJ1-1; 9 nucleotides match TRBD1. The ends lost 3 bases at V and 7 bases at J; junction bases unmatched: 13. The germline V gene encodes CDR1 SGHRS and CDR2 YFSETQ. The CDR3 extends over 16 amino acids. In nucleotides, the CDR3 is TGCGCCAGCAGCTGGGGCCCGGGACAGGGTTTTGTTGAAGCTTTCTTT. Translating gives CASSWGPGQGFVEAFF.

The DNA for the CDR3 is TGTGCCAGCAGCGTAGGAGGGCAGGGGGATGGCTACACCTTC. It codes for CASSVGGQGDGYTF. This chain connects TRBV9 to TRBJ1-2, with TRBD1 matching over 7 bases. The ends lost 0 bases at V and 6 bases at J; junction bases unmatched: 5. CDR3 size: 14 residues. Germline V CDR1 and CDR2: SGDLS, YYNGEE.

The V and J genes are TRBV28 and TRBJ2-7; no clear D. In germline, CDR1 is MDHEN, CDR2 SYDVKM. The CDR3 extends over 17 amino acids. Trimming took 3 bases from V and 1 from J, leaving 19 bases between them. CDR3 region: CASSFARSESFSYEQYF. CDR3 nucleotides: TGTGCCAGCAGTTTTGCGCGGTCCGAGTCGTTTTCCTACGAGCAGTACTTC.

The chain combines TRBV7-2 with TRBJ2-1; 14 bases align to TRBD2. The CDR3 has 17 residues. Unmatched junction bases numbered 11, after V lost 4 bases and J lost 9 bases. Per the germline V gene, CDR1 is SGHTA and CDR2 is FQGNSA. The CDR3: CASSWGLAGVHPGEQFF. CDR3 nucleotide sequence: TGTGCCAGCAGCTGGGGACTAGCGGGAGTGCACCCGGGTGAGCAGTTCTTC.

The chain combines TRBV29-1 with TRBJ2-7; tentatively, D is TRBD2 (6 bases). The CDR3 is made up of 15 amino acids. V lost 4 bases to trimming and J lost 6 bases, with 22 bases between them. Germline values: CDR1 SQVTM, CDR2 ANQGSEA. CDR3: CSVVSKVRRALEQYF. Here the CDR3 DNA reads TGCAGCGTTGTGAGTAAGGTCAGGAGGGCCCTCGAGCAGTACTTC.

The V and J genes are TRBV6-5 and TRBJ1-1, with D uncertain. The V gene lost 6 bases and the J gene lost 1 base, with 9 bases spanning the gap. The germline CDR1 and CDR2 sequences are MNHEY and SVGAGI. CDR3 size: 13 residues. The CDR3 region has the DNA TGTGCCAGCAGGAGGGAGAAGAACACTGAAGCTTTCTTT. It yields the protein CASRREKNTEAFF.

The chain has TRBV27 and TRBJ1-1; possible D gene TRBD1, 5 bases. The CDR3 length is 13 residues. Germline CDR1 and CDR2: MNHEY and SMNVEV (reference sequence). With 7 bases removed from V and 6 bases from J, the gap between germline ends came to 15 bases. The CDR3, as DNA: TGTGCCAGCACCAGAGGGGCGGGCGCTGAAGCTTTCTTT. It specifies CASTRGAGAEAFF.